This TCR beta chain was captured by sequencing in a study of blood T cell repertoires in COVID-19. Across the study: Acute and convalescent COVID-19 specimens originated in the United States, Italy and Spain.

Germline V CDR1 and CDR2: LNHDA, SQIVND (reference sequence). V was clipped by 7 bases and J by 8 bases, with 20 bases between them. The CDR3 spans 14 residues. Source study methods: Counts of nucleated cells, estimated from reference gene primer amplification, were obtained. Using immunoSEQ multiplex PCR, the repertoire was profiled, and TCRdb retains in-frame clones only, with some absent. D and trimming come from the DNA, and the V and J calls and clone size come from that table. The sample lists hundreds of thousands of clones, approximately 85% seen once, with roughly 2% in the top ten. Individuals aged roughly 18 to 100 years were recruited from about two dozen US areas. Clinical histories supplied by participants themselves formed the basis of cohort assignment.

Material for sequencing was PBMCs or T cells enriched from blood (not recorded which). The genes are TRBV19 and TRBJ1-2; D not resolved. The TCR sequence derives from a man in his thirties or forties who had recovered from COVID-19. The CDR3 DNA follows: TGTGCCAGTATTCGAGGAGGGTCGTCAGGAGGCTACACCTTC. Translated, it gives CASIRGGSSGGYTF. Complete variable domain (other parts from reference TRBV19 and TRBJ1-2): DGGITQSPKYLFRKEGQNVTLSCEQNLNHDAMYWYRQDPGQGLRLIYYSQIVNDFQKGDIAEGYSVSREKKESFPLTVTSAQKNPTAFYLCASIRGGSSGGYTFGSGTRLTVV.